The rows below give T cell receptor beta chains drawn from one sample of a study of cytotoxic CD8 clonotypes in ibrutinib-treated CLL. The table came from immunoSEQ multiplex PCR; TCRdb's copy has only in-frame clones and leaves some out. This sample carries about 25,000 clones, 70% to 90% of them seen once, and the ten largest clones take about 7.8%. Sequencing used PBMCs, obtained after 24 months of ibrutinib treatment. The receptors stem from a human donor with chronic lymphocytic leukemia. CDR3s include the opening cysteine and the closing phenylalanine or tryptophan. A D gene is named only where the DNA matches it firmly. Clone size is given for some rows only: seen once, a few or many times, or a class if the clone is expanded.

>NA|NA|TRBV11-2|TRBJ1-2
TGTGCCAGCAGCTTATCTGCGGGGGACTATGGCTACACCTTC
CASSLSAGDYGYTF
>NA|NA|TRBV18|TRBJ1-4
TGTGCCAGCTCTATCGGGGAGAATGAAAAACTGTTTTTT
CASSIGENEKLFF
>NA|TRBD1|TRBV28|TRBJ1-2
TGTGCCAGCAGTTTGCCGGGACAGGGGAGGGGGCCCTATGGCTACACCTTC
CASSLPGQGRGPYGYTF
>NA|NA|TRBV7-2|TRBJ2-7
TGTGCCAGCAGCCCGGTGGCCTCCTACGAGCAGTACTTC
CASSPVASYEQYF
>NA|TRBD2|TRBV27|TRBJ2-1
TGTGCCAGCAGGGAACTAGCGGGGGGGATGAATGAGCAGTTCTTC
CASRELAGGMNEQFF
>NA|NA|TRBV6-1|TRBJ1-1
TGTGCCAGCAGTGAAGAAGGGGGAGAAAACACTGAAGCTTTCTTT
CASSEEGGENTEAFF
>NA|NA|TRBV14|TRBJ2-7
TGTGCCAGCAGCCAAGTCAGGGGCGCGGGATACGAGCAGTACTTC
CASSQVRGAGYEQYF
>NA|TRBD1|TRBV5-4|TRBJ2-4
TGTGCCAGCAGCTTCGGACAGGGGACCCCCAAAAACATTCAGTACTTC
CASSFGQGTPKNIQYF
>NA|TRBD1|TRBV5-1|TRBJ2-7
TGCGCCAGCAGCCCACAGGGGGCGTCCTACGAGCAGTACTTC
CASSPQGASYEQYF
>NA|NA|TRBV10-3|TRBJ1-3
TGTGCCATCAGTGAGTCTGACGGGGTAGGACAAATAACGGGAAACACCATATATTTT
CAISESDGVGQITGNTIYF
>NA|TRBD1|TRBV5-1|TRBJ1-2
TGCGCCAGCAGCTTGGGACAGGGAGGTAACTATGGCTACACCTTC
CASSLGQGGNYGYTF
>NA|TRBD2|TRBV28|TRBJ2-1
TGTGCCAGCAGTTCTGAGCGGGGGGCCGGGCTCTCCTACAATGAGCAGTTCTTC
CASSSERGAGLSYNEQFF
>NA|NA|TRBV5-1|TRBJ2-5
TGCGCCAGCTCAACAGGCTTTCAAGAGACCCAGTACTTC
CASSTGFQETQYF
>NA|TRBD2|TRBV19|TRBJ2-2
TGTGCCAGCCGGGGGCGGGGGGCCGGGGAGCTGTTTTTT
CASRGRGAGELFF
>NA|NA|TRBV5-1|TRBJ1-4
TGCGCCAGCAGCGCGGGGACGACAGCAACTAATGAAAAACTGTTTTTT
CASSAGTTATNEKLFF
>NA|NA|TRBV14|TRBJ1-1
TGTGCCAGCAGCCAGTATCAGAACACTGAAGCTTTCTTT
CASSQYQNTEAFF
>NA|NA|TRBV19|TRBJ1-5
TGTGCCAGTAGTATCCGCCAGGACAATCAGCCCCAGCATTTT
CASSIRQDNQPQHF
>NA|NA|TRBV5-6|TRBJ1-2
TGTGCCAGCAGCTTGCGGGGGGGCTACACCTTC
CASSLRGGYTF
>NA|TRBD1|TRBV5-1|TRBJ1-4
TGCGCCAGCAGCTCAACCGGGACAGCAGATGAAAAACTGTTTTTT
CASSSTGTADEKLFF
>NA|NA|TRBV2|TRBJ1-2
TGTGCCAGCAGTGTGAACAGGGTTTGGTATGGCTACACCTTC
CASSVNRVWYGYTF
>NA|TRBD2|TRBV5-1|TRBJ2-1
TGCGCCAGCAGCCTGGGACTAGGGGTAACCAATGAGCAGTTCTTC
CASSLGLGVTNEQFF
>NA|NA|TRBV27|TRBJ2-3
TGTGCCAGCAGTTTTTCGGACGCCACAGATACGCAGTATTTT
CASSFSDATDTQYF
>NA|TRBD1|TRBV18|TRBJ1-4
TGTGCCAGCTCACCCCGGACAGGGTTTGAAAAACTGTTTTTT
CASSPRTGFEKLFF
>once|NA|TRBV18|TRBJ2-3
TGTGCCAGCTCATCAGGTGGGGTTCAAGATACGCAGTATTTT
CASSSGGVQDTQYF
>NA|NA|TRBV7-3|TRBJ2-1
TGTGCCAGCAGCCGCGCGGGGGCGTCCTACAATGAGCAGTTCTTC
CASSRAGASYNEQFF
>once|NA|TRBV19|TRBJ2-3
TGTGCCAGTAGTCAAGCCGCCCAGATTTATACGCAGTATTTT
CASSQAAQIYTQYF
>once|NA|TRBV18|TRBJ1-5
TGTGCCAGCTCACCAGAAAATAGCAATCAGCCCCAGCATTTT
CASSPENSNQPQHF
>NA|NA|TRBV10-1|TRBJ2-5
TGCGCCAGCTCGGCTCAGCAGGAAGAGACCCAGTACTTC
CASSAQQEETQYF
>NA|NA|TRBV2|TRBJ2-1
TGTGCCAGCAGTGGGGCCCCGGCTAGCTCCTACAATGAGCAGTTCTTC
CASSGAPASSYNEQFF
>few|NA|TRBV5-1|TRBJ2-7
TGCGCCAGCAGCTTGGAGTCTTTCCGATCCTACGAGCAGTACTTC
CASSLESFRSYEQYF
>few|NA|TRBV2|TRBJ1-1
TGTGCCAGCAGTGATTTAGGATGGAACACTGAAGCTTTCTTT
CASSDLGWNTEAFF
>NA|NA|TRBV7-2|TRBJ2-7
TGTGCCAGCAGCTTACAGGGAACCAGGGCTGGGGAGCAGTACTTC
CASSLQGTRAGEQYF